The 15 T cell receptor beta chains below come from one sample, sequenced in a study of T cells in narcolepsy. TCRdb keeps only in-frame clones here, not all; method: immunoSEQ multiplex PCR. The table includes about 33,000 clones, 90% detected once. The sample consisted of CD45RA- memory CD4+ T cells from PBMCs. The receptors derive from a human donor with narcolepsy.

The J gene is TRBJ1-4, the V gene TRBV6-9, with TRBD1 as a possible D gene (5 bases). CDR1 is MNHGY and CDR2 is SVAAGI in the germline V gene. Trimming took 3 bases from V and 5 from J, leaving 13 bases between them. The length of the CDR3 is 15 residues. The CDR3 here is CASSYSGRGNEKLFF. In nucleotides, the CDR3 is TGTGCCAGCAGTTACTCAGGGCGGGGAAATGAAAAACTGTTTTTT.

The chain employs TRBV30 and TRBJ2-5, with TRBD1 matching 7 bases. The germline V gene encodes CDR1 GTSNPN and CDR2 SVGIG (reference sequence). This CDR3 is built from 11 residues. The V gene end was trimmed by 4 bases and the J gene end by 7 bases; junction bases not matched to a gene: 3. Here the CDR3 reads CAWTTGLTQYF. In nucleotides, the CDR3 is TGTGCCTGGACGACAGGGCTGACCCAGTACTTC.

The rearrangement uses TRBV6-1 and TRBJ1-1, with 7 bases aligning to TRBD1. V trimming: 2 bases; J trimming: 7 bases; junction bases outside the gene matches: 7. The CDR3 sequence is 14 residues long. CDR1 is MNHNS and CDR2 is SASEGT in the germline V gene. The CDR3 DNA reads as TGTGCCAGCAGTGAAAAGGGGGCAAAAGATGAAGCTTTCTTT. Its protein product is CASSEKGAKDEAFF.

The chain employs TRBV2 and TRBJ2-3; TRBD2 might be the D (5 bases). The CDR3 totals 14 residues. In germline, CDR1 is SNHLY, CDR2 FYNNEI. Trimming took off 4 bases at V and 2 bases at J, with 10 bases between the two ends. CDR3 protein: CASSGRAVTDTQYF. As DNA, the CDR3 is TGTGCCAGCAGTGGGCGGGCTGTCACAGATACGCAGTATTTT.

This sequence joins TRBV18 and TRBJ2-5, with 8 bases identical to TRBD1. The CDR3 extends over 13 amino acids. The J segment lost 3 bases and the V segment lost 4 bases, leaving 1 base of the junction unmatched. Looked up from germline, CDR1 is KGHSH and CDR2 is LQKENI. As DNA, the CDR3 is TGTGCCAGCTCACGGGGACAGGAAGAGACCCAGTACTTC. Its protein product is CASSRGQEETQYF.

This CDR3 is CASSHRYRDLLSEQFF. The CDR3 region has the DNA TGCGCCAGCAGTCACCGCTACAGGGATCTTCTAAGTGAGCAGTTCTTC. V is TRBV23-1 and J is TRBJ2-1; tentative D call: TRBD1 (6 bases). TRBV23-1 is labeled an ORF, and its function is uncertain. CDR3 length: 16 residues. The germline V and J ends were trimmed by 3 bases and 9 bases, with 21 bases remaining between them.

V and J are TRBV6-1 and TRBJ1-6; possibly TRBD1 for D (5 bases). This CDR3 spans 14 amino acids. V was trimmed by 2 bases and J by 12 bases, leaving 14 bases between them. Germline V gives CDR1 MNHNS, CDR2 SASEGT. CDR3 sequence reads: CASSERDGTLPLHF. In DNA form, the CDR3 reads TGTGCCAGCAGTGAAAGGGACGGGACTCTACCCCTCCACTTT.

This clone was detected once. The chain uses TRBV2 and TRBJ2-7, with D possibly TRBD2 on 6 matching bases. CDR3 length: 14 amino acids. V was shortened by 2 bases and J by 5 bases, with 13 bases between the two germline ends. The germline CDR1 and CDR2 sequences are SNHLY and FYNNEI. The CDR3 DNA reads TGTGCCAGCAGTGAACTCGGGGGTGCCCACGAGCAGTACTTC. It is translated as CASSELGGAHEQYF.

This clone was found once. This rearrangement joins TRBV5-6 to TRBJ2-3; maybe TRBD2 (6 bases). Trimming stripped 0 bases from V and 0 bases from J, with 8 bases between. This CDR3 comprises 15 residues. Germline V CDR1 and CDR2: SGHDT, YYEEEE. CDR3 nucleotides: TGTGCCAGCAGCTTGGGAGCGGGCAGCACAGATACGCAGTATTTT. This translates into CASSLGAGSTDTQYF. The full variable domain, in which reference TRBV5-6 and TRBJ2-3 provide the parts outside the CDR3, is DAGVTQSPTHLIKTRGQQVTLRCSPKSGHDTVSWYQQALGQGPQFIFQYYEEEERQRGNFPDRFSGHQFPNYSSELNVNALLLGDSALYLCASSLGAGSTDTQYFGPGTRLTVL.

This chain connects TRBV20-1 to TRBJ2-7; no clear D. Germline V CDR1 and CDR2: DFQATT, SNEGSKA (reference sequence). The V end lost 7 bases, the J end lost 2 bases, and 9 bases lay between the germline ends. The CDR3 is made up of 11 amino acids. The CDR3 protein is CSVTRAYEQYF. CDR3 DNA sequence: TGCAGTGTCACAAGAGCCTACGAGCAGTACTTC.

The V and J genes are TRBV7-2 and TRBJ2-5, with 12 bases identical to TRBD2. The ends lost 3 bases at V and 3 bases at J; junction bases unmatched: 2. CDR3 size: 15 residues. CDR1 and CDR2 (germline): SGHTA, FQGNSA. The CDR3 DNA reads TGTGCCAGCAGCTTTCGGACTAGCGGGAAAGAGACCCAGTACTTC. Translated: CASSFRTSGKETQYF.

The chain links TRBV21-1 to TRBJ1-2. TRBV21-1 is a documented pseudogene. The CDR3 contains 14 residues. CDR3 sequence: CASSKTGGDYGYTF. In nucleotides, the CDR3 is TGTGCCAGCAGCAAAACAGGAGGAGACTATGGCTACACCTTC.

V is TRBV5-1 and J is TRBJ2-5; 9 bases match TRBD1. The V segment lost 2 bases and the J segment 5 bases; nucleotides outside the gene matches: 7. Looked up from germline, CDR1 is SGHRS and CDR2 is YFSETQ. The CDR3 has 15 amino acids. CDR3 residues: CASSFLGQGTETQYF. CDR3 bases: TGCGCCAGCAGCTTCCTAGGACAGGGGACGGAGACCCAGTACTTC.

The CDR3 region has the DNA TGTGCCAGCAGCTTACAGGGGGCCGGTGACATTCAGTACTTC. The encoded protein is CASSLQGAGDIQYF. The V gene is TRBV7-2, the J gene TRBJ2-4; 8 nucleotides line up with TRBD1. J was trimmed by 8 bases and V by 2 bases; bases with no gene match: 5. CDR3 length: 14 amino acids. Germline assignment: CDR1 SGHTA and CDR2 FQGNSA.

The chain recombines TRBV18 with TRBJ2-7, with 9 nucleotides matching TRBD1. CDR3 length: 15 residues. CDR1 and CDR2 (germline): KGHSH, LQKENI. Trimming removed 2 bases from V and 9 bases from J; junction bases left unmatched: 11. The CDR3 sequence: CASSPDTGQGDSQYF. As DNA, the CDR3 is TGTGCCAGCTCACCAGACACGGGACAGGGAGACTCGCAGTACTTC. Full variable domain (rest looked up from reference TRBV18 and TRBJ2-7): NAGVMQNPRHLVRRRGQEARLRCSPMKGHSHVYWYRQLPEEGLKFMVYLQKENIIDESGMPKERFSAEFPKEGPSILRIQQVVRGDSAAYFCASSPDTGQGDSQYFGPGTRLTVT.